The source of this T cell receptor beta chain is a study of CD8+CD57+ T cells in acquired aplastic anemia. There are many counts of this clonotype. What it recognizes is unknown. Germline CDR1 is SQVTM and CDR2 is ANQGSEA. The CDR3 contains 13 residues. Trimming removed 3 bases at V and 5 bases at J, with 11 bases between. Broader study findings: Patients had twenty-nine CD8+ CDR3 sequences in common with controls (the shared set).

In patients chosen for sequencing, flow cytometry had shown CD8+CD57+ cell expansion. The study profiled TCR beta VDJ and CDR3 using genomic DNA as template. MiXCR, applied by TCRdb to the reads, yields one record per CDR3 protein. The table records 150,000 to 200,000 distinct CDR3 sequences, more than 45% of them present only once. The clonotype was recovered from a human donor with aplastic anemia. This sequence joins TRBV29-1 and TRBJ2-1; D is perhaps TRBD1 or TRBD2 (5 bases each). Sequences were obtained from sorted CD4+, CD8+, or CD8+CD57+ T cells (not recorded which) from PBMCs. DNA of the CDR3: TGCAGCGTTGAGAACGGGGCTGACAATGAGCAGTTCTTC. This translates into CSVENGADNEQFF.